Given below is one T cell receptor (beta chain) in context. The sample originates from a study of CD8 T cells in Susac syndrome. V was cut by 4 bases and J by 7 bases, with 20 bases left in between. Germline CDR1 and CDR2: SGDLS and YYNGEE. The length of the CDR3 is 15 residues. RNA was extracted with the RNeasy kit, and a quantity of 0.5 to 1 ug was reverse transcribed using random hexamers. TCRdb independently ran MiXCR on the immunoSEQ multiplex PCR reads; one entry per CDR3 protein. The table records approximately 230,000 distinct CDR3 sequences, about 93% of them present only once. This chain links TRBV9 with TRBJ1-2, with D tentatively TRBD1 (5 bases). The sample consisted of CD4+ T cells from PBMCs. This clonotype was sampled from a human donor with multiple sclerosis. The CDR3 DNA reads as TGTGCCAGCAGCCCCATGGACACCTCGACGCGTGGCTACACCTTC. Translating it yields CASSPMDTSTRGYTF.